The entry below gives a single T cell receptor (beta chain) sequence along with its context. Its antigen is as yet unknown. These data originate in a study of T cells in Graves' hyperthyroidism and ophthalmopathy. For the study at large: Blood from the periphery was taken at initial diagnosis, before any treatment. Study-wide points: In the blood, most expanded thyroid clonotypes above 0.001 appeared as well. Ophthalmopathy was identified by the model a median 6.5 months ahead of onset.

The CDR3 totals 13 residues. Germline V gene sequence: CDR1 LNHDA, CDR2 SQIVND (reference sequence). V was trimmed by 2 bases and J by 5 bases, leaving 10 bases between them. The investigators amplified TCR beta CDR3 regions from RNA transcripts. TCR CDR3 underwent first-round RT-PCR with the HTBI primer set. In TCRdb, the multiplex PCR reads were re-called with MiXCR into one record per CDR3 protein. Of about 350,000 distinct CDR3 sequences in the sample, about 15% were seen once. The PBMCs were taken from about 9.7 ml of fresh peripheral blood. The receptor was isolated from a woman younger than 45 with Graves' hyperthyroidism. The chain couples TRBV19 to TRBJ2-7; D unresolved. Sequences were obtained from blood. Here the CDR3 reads CASSISVWNEQYF. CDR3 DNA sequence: TGTGCCAGTAGTATATCCGTATGGAACGAGCAGTACTTC.